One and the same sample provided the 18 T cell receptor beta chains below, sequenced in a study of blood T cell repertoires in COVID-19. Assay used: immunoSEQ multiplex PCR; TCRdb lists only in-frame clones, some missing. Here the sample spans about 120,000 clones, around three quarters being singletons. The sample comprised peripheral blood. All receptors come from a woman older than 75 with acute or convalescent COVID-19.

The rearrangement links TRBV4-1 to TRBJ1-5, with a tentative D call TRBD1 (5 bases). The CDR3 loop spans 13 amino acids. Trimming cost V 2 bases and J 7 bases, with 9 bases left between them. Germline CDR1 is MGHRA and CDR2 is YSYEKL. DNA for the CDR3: TGCGCCAGCAGCCAATACAGGTTACAGCCCCAGCATTTT. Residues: CASSQYRLQPQHF.

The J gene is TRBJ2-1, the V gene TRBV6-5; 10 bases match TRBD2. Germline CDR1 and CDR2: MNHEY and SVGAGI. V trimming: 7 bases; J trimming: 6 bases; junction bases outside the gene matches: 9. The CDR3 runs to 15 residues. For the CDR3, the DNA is TGTGCCAGCATATCTTTTAGCGGGAGGATCAATGAGCAGTTCTTC. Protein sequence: CASISFSGRINEQFF.

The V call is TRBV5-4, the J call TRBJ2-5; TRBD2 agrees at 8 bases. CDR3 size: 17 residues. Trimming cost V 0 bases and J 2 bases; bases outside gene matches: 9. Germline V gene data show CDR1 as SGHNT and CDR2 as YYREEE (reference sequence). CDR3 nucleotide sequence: TGTGCCAGCAGCTTGGCGGGGCTAAGCGGGGGACAAGAGACCCAGTACTTC. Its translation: CASSLAGLSGGQETQYF.

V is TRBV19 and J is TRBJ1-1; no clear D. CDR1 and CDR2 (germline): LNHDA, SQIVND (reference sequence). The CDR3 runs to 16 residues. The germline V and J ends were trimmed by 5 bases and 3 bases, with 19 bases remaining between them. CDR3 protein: CASSRPGGSSDTEAFF. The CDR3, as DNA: TGTGCCAGTAGTCGCCCCGGCGGCTCCTCGGACACTGAAGCTTTCTTT.

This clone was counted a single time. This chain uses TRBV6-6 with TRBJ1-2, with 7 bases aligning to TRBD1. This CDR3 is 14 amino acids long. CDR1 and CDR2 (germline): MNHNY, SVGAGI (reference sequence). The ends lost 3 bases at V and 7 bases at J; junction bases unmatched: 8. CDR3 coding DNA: TGTGCCAGCAGTTATCCGGACAGGTTCGGTGGCTACACCTTC. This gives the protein CASSYPDRFGGYTF.

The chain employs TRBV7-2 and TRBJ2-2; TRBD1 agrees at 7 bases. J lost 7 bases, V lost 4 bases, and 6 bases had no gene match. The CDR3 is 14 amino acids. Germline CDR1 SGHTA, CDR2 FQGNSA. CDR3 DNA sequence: TGTGCCAGCAGCTCGACAGGGTCTAACGGGGAGCTGTTTTTT. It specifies CASSSTGSNGELFF.

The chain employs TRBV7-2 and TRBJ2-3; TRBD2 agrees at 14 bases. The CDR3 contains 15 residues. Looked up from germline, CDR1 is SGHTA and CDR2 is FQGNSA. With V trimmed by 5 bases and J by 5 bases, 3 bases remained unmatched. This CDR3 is CASSPTSGRGDTQYF. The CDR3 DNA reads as TGTGCCAGCAGCCCGACTAGCGGGAGGGGAGATACGCAGTATTTT.

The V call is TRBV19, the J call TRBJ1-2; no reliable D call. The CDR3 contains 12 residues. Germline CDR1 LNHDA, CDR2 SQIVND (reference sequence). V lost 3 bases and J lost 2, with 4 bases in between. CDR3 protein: CASSIFNYGYTF. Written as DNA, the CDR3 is TGTGCCAGTAGTATCTTCAACTATGGCTACACCTTC. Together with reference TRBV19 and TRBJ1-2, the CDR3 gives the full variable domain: DGGITQSPKYLFRKEGQNVTLSCEQNLNHDAMYWYRQDPGQGLRLIYYSQIVNDFQKGDIAEGYSVSREKKESFPLTVTSAQKNPTAFYLCASSIFNYGYTFGSGTRLTVV.

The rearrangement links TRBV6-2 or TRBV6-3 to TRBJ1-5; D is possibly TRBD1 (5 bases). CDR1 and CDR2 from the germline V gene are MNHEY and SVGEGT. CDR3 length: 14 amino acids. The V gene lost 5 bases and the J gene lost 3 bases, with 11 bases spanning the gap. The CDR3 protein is CASSKDGHNQPQHF. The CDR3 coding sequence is TGTGCCAGCAGTAAAGACGGACACAATCAGCCCCAGCATTTT.

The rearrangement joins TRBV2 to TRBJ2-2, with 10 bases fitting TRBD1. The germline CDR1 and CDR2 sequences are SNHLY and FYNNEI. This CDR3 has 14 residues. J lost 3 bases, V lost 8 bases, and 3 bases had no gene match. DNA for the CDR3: TGTGCCAGCTCCGGGACAGGGGACACCGGGGAGCTGTTTTTT. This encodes CASSGTGDTGELFF.

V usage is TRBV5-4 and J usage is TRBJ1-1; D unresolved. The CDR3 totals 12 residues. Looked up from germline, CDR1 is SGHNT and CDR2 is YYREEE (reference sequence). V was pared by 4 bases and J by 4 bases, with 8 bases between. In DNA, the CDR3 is TGTGCCAGCAGCACGCGCCCCACTGAAGCTTTCTTT. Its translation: CASSTRPTEAFF.

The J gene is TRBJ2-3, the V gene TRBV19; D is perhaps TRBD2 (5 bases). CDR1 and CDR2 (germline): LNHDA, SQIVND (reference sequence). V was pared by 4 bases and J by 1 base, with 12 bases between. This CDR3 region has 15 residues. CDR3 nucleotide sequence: TGTGCCAGTAGTAAAGGTCGAGCGGGCACAGATACGCAGTATTTT. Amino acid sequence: CASSKGRAGTDTQYF.

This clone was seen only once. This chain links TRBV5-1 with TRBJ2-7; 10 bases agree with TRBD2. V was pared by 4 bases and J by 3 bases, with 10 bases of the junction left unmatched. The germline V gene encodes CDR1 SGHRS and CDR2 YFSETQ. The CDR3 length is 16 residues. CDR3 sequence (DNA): TGCGCCAGCAGCCCCCTCCCCCTAGCGGGAGTCTACGAGCAGTACTTC. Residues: CASSPLPLAGVYEQYF.

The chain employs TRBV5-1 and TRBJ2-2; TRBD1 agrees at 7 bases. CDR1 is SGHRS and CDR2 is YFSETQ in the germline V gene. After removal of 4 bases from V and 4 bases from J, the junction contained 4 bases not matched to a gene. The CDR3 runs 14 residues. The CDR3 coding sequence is TGCGCCAGCAGCCCAGGGACAGCCACCGGGGAGCTGTTTTTT. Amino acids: CASSPGTATGELFF.

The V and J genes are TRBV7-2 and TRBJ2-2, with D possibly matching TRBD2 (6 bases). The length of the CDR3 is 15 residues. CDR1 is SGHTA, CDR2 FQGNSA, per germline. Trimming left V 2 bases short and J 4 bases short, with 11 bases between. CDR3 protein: CASSLSRGGTGELFF. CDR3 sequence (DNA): TGTGCCAGCAGCTTAAGTCGGGGAGGCACCGGGGAGCTGTTTTTT.

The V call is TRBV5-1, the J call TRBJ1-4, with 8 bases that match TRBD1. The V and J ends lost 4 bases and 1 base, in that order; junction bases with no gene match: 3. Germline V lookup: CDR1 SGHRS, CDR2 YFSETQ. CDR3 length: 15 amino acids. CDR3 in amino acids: CASSRDRGTNEKLFF. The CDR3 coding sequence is TGCGCCAGCAGCAGAGACAGGGGAACTAATGAAAAACTGTTTTTT.

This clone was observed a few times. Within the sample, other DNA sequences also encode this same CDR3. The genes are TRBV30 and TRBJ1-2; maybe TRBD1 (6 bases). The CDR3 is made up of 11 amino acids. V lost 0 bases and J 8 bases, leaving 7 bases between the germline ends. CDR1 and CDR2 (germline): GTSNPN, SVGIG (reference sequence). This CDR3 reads CAWSVGGGYTF. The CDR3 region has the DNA TGTGCCTGGAGTGTAGGGGGAGGCTACACCTTC.

CDR3 sequence: CASSELRLDTEAFF. CDR3 in DNA: TGTGCCAGCAGTGAATTGCGGTTGGACACTGAAGCTTTCTTT. V usage is TRBV2 and J usage is TRBJ1-1; D is undetermined. The CDR3 consists of 14 residues. CDR1 SNHLY and CDR2 FYNNEI come from the germline V gene. Deletions cut 2 bases from V and 3 bases from J, with 10 bases between. The full variable domain, rest sourced from reference TRBV2 and TRBJ1-1, is EPEVTQTPSHQVTQMGQEVILRCVPISNHLYFYWYRQILGQKVEFLVSFYNNEISEKSEIFDDQFSVERPDGSNFTLKIRSTKLEDSAMYFCASSELRLDTEAFFGQGTRLTVV.